These 26 T cell receptor beta chains originate from one sample sequenced in a study of graft-versus-host responses after intestinal transplantation (dated by TCRdb to the early 2020s). These receptors lack a known antigen. Libraries were made using the immunoSEQ multiplex PCR assay. TCRdb took this table from immuneACCESS and kept in-frame rearrangements with V and J called. Such tables lack part of the clones; where checked against another copy, unresolved V genes explain under half of the gap, and the rest is unexplained. Across this sample there are around 97,000 clones, with 80% to 95% seen only once. The ten largest clones add up to around 1% of the sample. This specimen's time point label, interpreted: cells obtained before transplantation from donor or recipient. The sample consisted of unstimulated CD8+ T cells sorted from spleen or lymph node cells, taken before intestinal transplant. The receptors here all came from a human donor who received an intestinal transplant.

CDR3 DNA: TGTGCCAGCAGCTCCAGGACTAGCGGGGTCTTCAACAATGAGCAGTTCTTC. Its translation is CASSSRTSGVFNNEQFF. The J gene is TRBJ2-1, the V gene TRBV7-6, with 12 bases lining up with TRBD2. J gave up 5 bases and V 4 bases, and 9 bases lay outside the gene matches. From germline, CDR1 is SGHVS and CDR2 FNYEAQ. This CDR3 is built from 17 residues.

The chain combines TRBV27 with TRBJ1-6; the match to TRBD1 covers 8 bases. Germline V gene sequence: CDR1 MNHEY, CDR2 SMNVEV (reference sequence). CDR3 length equals 15 residues. V lost 2 bases to trimming and J lost 4 bases; unmatched junction nucleotides: 1. The CDR3 sequence: CASSLTGGYNSPLHF. CDR3 coding DNA: TGTGCCAGCAGTTTAACAGGGGGATATAATTCACCCCTCCACTTT.

This sequence joins TRBV19 and TRBJ1-6, with 7 bases fitting TRBD1. Unmatched junction bases numbered 7, after V lost 9 bases and J lost 5 bases. Germline loops: CDR1 LNHDA, CDR2 SQIVND (reference sequence). The CDR3 runs 14 residues. CDR3 loop: CASLGTVNNSPLHF. CDR3 DNA sequence: TGTGCCAGCCTAGGGACAGTCAATAATTCACCCCTCCACTTT.

The chain joins TRBV5-4 to TRBJ1-4; D is ambiguous. Trimming removed 4 bases at V and 4 bases at J, with 8 bases between. CDR1 SGHNT and CDR2 YYREEE come from the germline V gene (reference sequence). The CDR3 has 13 amino acids. CDR3 residues: CASSQGFNEKLFF. The CDR3 bases are TGTGCCAGCAGCCAAGGGTTTAATGAAAAACTGTTTTTT.

This clone was counted once. V gene TRBV27 combines with J gene TRBJ2-1; D remains ambiguous. Germline CDR1 is MNHEY and CDR2 is SMNVEV (reference sequence). V lost 3 bases to trimming and J lost 8 bases, with 11 bases between them. The CDR3 has 13 residues. The CDR3 DNA follows: TGTGCCAGCAGTTTGGTCTGGTCGGATGAGCAGTTCTTC. Translation: CASSLVWSDEQFF.

V usage is TRBV2 and J usage is TRBJ1-1; D unresolved. The CDR3 runs to 11 residues. From germline, CDR1 is SNHLY and CDR2 FYNNEI. Trimming shortened V by 3 bases and J by 10 bases, and 9 bases separated the two germline ends. The CDR3 DNA sequence: TGTGCCAGCAGTGATGGTGTTATAGCTTTCTTT. This translates into CASSDGVIAFF.

The genes are TRBV5-1 and TRBJ2-7; 10 bases are a match to TRBD2. Germline V gene lookup returns CDR1 SGHRS and CDR2 YFSETQ. The V gene end was trimmed by 2 bases and the J gene end by 3 bases; junction bases not matched to a gene: 8. CDR3 length: 16 amino acids. The chain's CDR3 is CASSFTSGVMNYEQYF. CDR3 nucleotides: TGCGCCAGCAGCTTTACTAGCGGGGTTATGAACTACGAGCAGTACTTC.

This rearrangement joins TRBV4-1 to TRBJ2-1, with a weak D call TRBD2 (6 bases). The CDR3 spans 14 residues. Trimming shortened V by 4 bases and J by 4 bases, and 11 bases separated the two germline ends. Germline loops: CDR1 MGHRA, CDR2 YSYEKL. The CDR3 spells CASSRRGPYNEQFF. Written as DNA, the CDR3 is TGCGCCAGCAGCCGGCGGGGCCCATACAATGAGCAGTTCTTC.

The rearrangement joins TRBV4-1 to TRBJ2-1, with D perhaps TRBD2 (5 bases). CDR3 length: 14 amino acids. Per the germline V gene, CDR1 is MGHRA and CDR2 is YSYEKL. Trimming left V 2 bases short and J 8 bases short, with 13 bases between. CDR3 loop: CASSQTREGYEQFF. The CDR3 DNA reads TGCGCCAGCAGCCAAACCCGAGAGGGTTATGAGCAGTTCTTC.

The rearrangement uses TRBV10-1 and TRBJ1-1, with 8 bases identical to TRBD1. CDR1 and CDR2 (germline): WNHNN, SYGVQD (reference sequence). There are 14 residues in the CDR3. V lost 4 bases to trimming and J lost 4 bases; unmatched junction nucleotides: 5. The CDR3 sequence: CASSGRQGPTEAFF. The CDR3 region has the DNA TGCGCCAGCAGTGGACGACAGGGGCCCACTGAAGCTTTCTTT.

This chain joins TRBV2 and TRBJ2-7, with D tentatively TRBD1 (6 bases). The V gene lost 2 bases and the J gene lost 0 bases, with 14 bases spanning the gap. Germline V lookup: CDR1 SNHLY, CDR2 FYNNEI. The CDR3 sequence is 16 residues long. The CDR3 DNA reads as TGTGCCAGCAGTGAAAATGATTGGGACACCTCCTACGAGCAGTACTTC. Translated, it gives CASSENDWDTSYEQYF.

This chain uses TRBV7-3 with TRBJ2-5, with D possibly TRBD2 on 7 matching bases. The CDR3 length is 14 residues. Germline V CDR1 and CDR2: SGHTA, FQGTGA. V was trimmed by 2 bases and J by 4 bases, leaving 11 bases between them. CDR3 sequence: CASSLSGEGETQYF. CDR3 nucleotide sequence: TGTGCCAGCAGCTTATCAGGGGAGGGAGAGACCCAGTACTTC. Based on the CDR3 plus reference TRBV7-3 and TRBJ2-5, the full variable domain is GAGVSQTPSNKVTEKGKYVELRCDPISGHTALYWYRQSLGQGPEFLIYFQGTGAADDSGLPNDRFFAVRPEGSVSTLKIQRTERGDSAVYLCASSLSGEGETQYFGPGTRLLVL.

J is TRBJ2-2 and V is TRBV7-9, with 10 bases fitting TRBD1. This CDR3 has 16 residues. The germline V gene has CDR1 SEHNR and CDR2 FQNEAQ (reference sequence). V was pared by 5 bases and J by 2 bases, with 5 bases of the junction left unmatched. The CDR3, as DNA: TGTGCCAGCAGCCCCGGGACAGGGGTTAACACCGGGGAGCTGTTTTTT. Its protein product is CASSPGTGVNTGELFF.

This clone showed up just a few times. The chain carries TRBV4-1 and TRBJ1-5, with D possibly TRBD1 on 5 matching bases. Germline lookup yields CDR1 MGHRA and CDR2 YSYEKL. This CDR3 spans 15 amino acids. V lost 5 bases to trimming and J lost 3 bases, with 14 bases between them. CDR3 DNA sequence: TGCGCCAGCAGCACCGAGGCGGGGACCAATCAGCCCCAGCATTTT. Its translation is CASSTEAGTNQPQHF.

The chain couples TRBV4-1 to TRBJ1-1; 11 bases match TRBD1. Per the germline V gene, CDR1 is MGHRA and CDR2 is YSYEKL. J was trimmed by 4 bases and V by 0 bases; bases with no gene match: 7. The CDR3 runs to 17 residues. The CDR3, as DNA: TGCGCCAGCAGCCAAGACCGGACAGGGGGCAGGGCCACTGAAGCTTTCTTT. It is translated as CASSQDRTGGRATEAFF.

This clone appeared a single time. The CDR3 DNA is TGTGCCAGCAGCCTAGCCCGCGCAGGTTCCTACAATGAGCAGTTCTTC. This translates into CASSLARAGSYNEQFF. The chain employs TRBV13 and TRBJ2-1, with D perhaps TRBD2 (5 bases). The CDR3 extends over 16 amino acids. With 5 bases removed from V and 1 base from J, the gap between germline ends came to 15 bases. CDR1 is PRHDT, CDR2 FYEKMQ, per germline (reference sequence).

The V and J genes are TRBV9 and TRBJ1-1; possible D gene TRBD1, 6 bases. Between the trimmed V and J ends, which lost 4 bases and 3 bases, there was a span of 16 bases. Germline V gives CDR1 SGDLS, CDR2 YYNGEE. This CDR3 spans 15 amino acids. CDR3 nucleotide sequence: TGTGCCAGCAGCAGCAGGACAGATAAACACACTGAAGCTTTCTTT. Translated, it gives CASSSRTDKHTEAFF.

The chain links TRBV6-6 to TRBJ2-7, with D perhaps matching TRBD2 (6 bases). CDR1 and CDR2 from the germline V gene are MNHNY and SVGAGI (reference sequence). Trimming removed 0 bases at V and 6 bases at J, with 15 bases between. The CDR3 has 15 residues. The CDR3 spells CASSYSTSPPGEQYF. The DNA for the CDR3 is TGTGCCAGCAGTTACTCGACTAGTCCGCCGGGCGAGCAGTACTTC.

This chain connects TRBV2 to TRBJ1-2, with TRBD1 identical over 11 bases. Germline values: CDR1 SNHLY, CDR2 FYNNEI. CDR3 length: 20 residues. V gave up 3 bases and J gave up 4 bases; unmatched junction bases: 19. CDR3 DNA: TGTGCCAGCAGTGAGGGGCTGTTCGAGGGACAGGGGGACTCCTTCTATGGCTACACCTTC. This gives the protein CASSEGLFEGQGDSFYGYTF.

V is TRBV7-9 and J is TRBJ2-4, with unresolved D. Between the trimmed V and J ends, which lost 0 bases and 7 bases, there was a span of 7 bases. CDR1 is SEHNR and CDR2 is FQNEAQ in the germline V gene (reference sequence). The CDR3 loop spans 13 amino acids. The DNA for the CDR3 is TGTGCCAGCAGCTTAGCGGACGGGAACATTCAGTACTTC. Its protein is CASSLADGNIQYF.

The rearrangement links TRBV5-4 to TRBJ2-2; no clear D. V lost 0 bases, J lost 0 bases, and 9 bases lay in between. The CDR3 covers 16 residues. The germline gives CDR1 SGHNT, CDR2 YYREEE (reference sequence). The CDR3 sequence is CASSLEALANTGELFF. CDR3 in DNA: TGTGCCAGCAGCTTGGAGGCCCTAGCGAACACCGGGGAGCTGTTTTTT.

The chain uses TRBV4-2 and TRBJ1-2; TRBD1 matches 8 bases. J lost 8 bases, V lost 1 base, and 9 bases had no gene match. This CDR3 comprises 15 residues. Germline CDR1 and CDR2: LGHNA and YNFKEQ. The CDR3 bases are TGTGCCAGCAGCCAAGGTGTCGGACAGGGCGAGGGCTACACCTTC. It is translated as CASSQGVGQGEGYTF.

The V gene is TRBV4-1, the J gene TRBJ2-5; no clear D gene. Trimming removed 1 base at V and 4 bases at J, with 10 bases between. Germline lookup yields CDR1 MGHRA and CDR2 YSYEKL. The CDR3 covers 14 residues. CDR3 sequence: CASSQGGATETQYF. DNA of the CDR3: TGCGCCAGCAGCCAAGGAGGCGCAACAGAGACCCAGTACTTC.

This chain joins TRBV5-1 and TRBJ2-1, with 11 bases lining up with TRBD2. The CDR3 loop spans 16 amino acids. Germline CDR1 is SGHRS and CDR2 is YFSETQ. Trimming took 4 bases from V and 6 from J; bases not matched to a gene: 9. CDR3 sequence reads: CASSASLAGELNEQFF. The DNA of the CDR3 is TGCGCCAGCAGCGCATCACTAGCGGGGGAGCTCAATGAGCAGTTCTTC.

The J gene is TRBJ2-7, the V gene TRBV7-9, with D perhaps TRBD1 (5 bases). The germline V gene has CDR1 SEHNR and CDR2 FQNEAQ (reference sequence). This CDR3 comprises 13 residues. V lost 4 bases and J lost 3, with 10 bases in between. The chain's CDR3 is CASSSSTVYEQYF. CDR3 bases: TGTGCCAGCAGCTCCTCGACAGTCTACGAGCAGTACTTC.

V gene TRBV5-6 combines with J gene TRBJ2-7, with 7 bases fitting TRBD2. V shed 3 bases, J shed 4 bases, and the junction held 13 bases outside the gene matches. The CDR3 extends over 16 amino acids. Looked up from germline, CDR1 is SGHDT and CDR2 is YYEEEE. Here the CDR3 reads CASSSKGLGGMYEQYF. The CDR3 DNA is TGTGCCAGCAGCTCGAAAGGACTAGGAGGGATGTACGAGCAGTACTTC.